Below are 15 T cell receptor beta chains sequenced from a single sample in a study of T cell responses to AZD1222 COVID-19 vaccine. Repertoires were generated with immunoSEQ multiplex PCR, while TCRdb's copy carries only in-frame clones and drops some. The sample includes around 120,000 clones, 87% of them seen just once. Sequences were derived from peripheral blood, sampled 28 days after the second AZD1222 dose. These receptors came from an adult who received the AZD1222 COVID-19 vaccine.

The chain carries TRBV7-3 and TRBJ2-3, with unresolved D. CDR1 is SGHTA and CDR2 is FQGTGA in the germline V gene. Deletions cut 5 bases from V and 5 bases from J, with 8 bases between. This CDR3 is 12 amino acids long. CDR3 coding DNA: TGTGCCAGCAGCATGCTAAAAGATACGCAGTATTTT. This codes for CASSMLKDTQYF. Full variable domain (remainder filled in from reference TRBV7-3 and TRBJ2-3): GAGVSQTPSNKVTEKGKYVELRCDPISGHTALYWYRQSLGQGPEFLIYFQGTGAADDSGLPNDRFFAVRPEGSVSTLKIQRTERGDSAVYLCASSMLKDTQYFGPGTRLTVL.

This clone has more than one count but fewer than ten. This chain connects TRBV24-1 to TRBJ1-6; 8 bases agree with TRBD1. The V segment lost 1 base and the J segment 1 base; nucleotides outside the gene matches: 11. Germline values: CDR1 KGHDR, CDR2 SFDVKD. The CDR3 covers 20 residues. CDR3 sequence (DNA): TGTGCCACCAGTGATTTAAGACCCGGACAGGGTTTGTCCTATAATTCACCCCTCCACTTT. Amino acids: CATSDLRPGQGLSYNSPLHF.

The chain combines TRBV29-1 with TRBJ1-1; D remains ambiguous. The CDR3 has 14 amino acids. With 3 bases removed from V and 1 base from J, the gap between germline ends came to 12 bases. CDR1 and CDR2 from the germline V gene are SQVTM and ANQGSEA. Here the CDR3 reads CSVDTRRANTEAFF. CDR3 sequence (DNA): TGCAGCGTTGATACGAGGAGGGCGAACACTGAAGCTTTCTTT.

This clone was observed once. This chain uses TRBV2 with TRBJ1-3; unclear D gene. Germline V CDR1 and CDR2: SNHLY, FYNNEI. The CDR3 runs 13 residues. Trimming stripped 1 base from V and 8 bases from J, with 9 bases between. The CDR3 here is CASSEGLGDTIYF. The CDR3 bases are TGTGCCAGCAGTGAAGGGCTAGGTGACACCATATATTTT.

In regard to this clone: Different DNA sequences within this sample yield the same CDR3. The CDR3 region has the DNA TGTGCCAGCAGTTTATATGTCGGGGGAAGAAATGGCTACACCTTC. Its protein product is CASSLYVGGRNGYTF. The J gene is TRBJ1-2, the V gene TRBV28; perhaps TRBD1 as D (5 bases). Germline assignment: CDR1 MDHEN and CDR2 SYDVKM. The CDR3 length is 15 residues. Trimming removed 1 base from V and 6 bases from J, with 15 bases in between.

The chain joins TRBV2 to TRBJ2-7; TRBD2 might be the D (6 bases). The CDR3 covers 13 residues. CDR1 and CDR2 from the germline V gene are SNHLY and FYNNEI. Deletions cut 5 bases from V and 3 bases from J, with 11 bases between. As DNA, the CDR3 is TGTGCCAGCAGTCCAGGCGGGGTCTACGAGCAGTACTTC. Translation: CASSPGGVYEQYF.

The rearrangement uses TRBV19 and TRBJ1-2; no reliable D call. The CDR3 sequence is 13 residues long. V was trimmed by 6 bases and J by 4 bases, leaving 12 bases between them. Germline CDR1 is LNHDA and CDR2 is SQIVND (reference sequence). The CDR3, as DNA: TGTGCCAGTAGAAAGGGCCTGACCTATGGCTACACCTTC. Translation: CASRKGLTYGYTF.

The CDR3 loop reads CASSPGGLNTEAFF. CDR3 in DNA: TGTGCCAGCAGCCCCGGTGGGCTGAACACTGAAGCTTTCTTT. The V and J genes are TRBV5-4 and TRBJ1-1; D is uncertain. V gave up 4 bases and J gave up 0 bases, with 10 bases separating them. The CDR3 is 14 residues long. Germline V gene lookup returns CDR1 SGHNT and CDR2 YYREEE (reference sequence).

The gene calls are TRBV28 and TRBJ2-2; D may be TRBD1 (5 bases). Between the trimmed V and J ends, which lost 1 base and 4 bases, there was a span of 10 bases. The CDR3 sequence is 15 residues long. CDR1 MDHEN and CDR2 SYDVKM come from the germline V gene. The CDR3 DNA is TGTGCCAGCAGTTTATTTAAGGGGTTCACCGGGGAGCTGTTTTTT. The encoded protein is CASSLFKGFTGELFF.

The rearrangement links TRBV13 to TRBJ2-7; 9 nucleotides agree with TRBD1. This CDR3 is 15 amino acids long. The trim removed 5 bases at V and 5 bases at J, leaving 10 bases unmatched. Looked up from germline, CDR1 is PRHDT and CDR2 is FYEKMQ (reference sequence). The DNA for the CDR3 is TGTGCCAGCAGCGCACCGGGACAGGGTAAAGACGAGCAGTACTTC. Its protein product is CASSAPGQGKDEQYF.

This clone has at least ten counts. This chain connects TRBV5-6 to TRBJ2-7, with 8 bases aligning to TRBD1. The CDR3 is 13 residues long. V trimming: 0 bases; J trimming: 4 bases; junction bases outside the gene matches: 0. CDR1 and CDR2 from the germline V gene are SGHDT and YYEEEE. CDR3 sequence (DNA): TGTGCCAGCAGCTTGGACAGGGGGTACGAGCAGTACTTC. Translated: CASSLDRGYEQYF. Filled out from reference TRBV5-6 and TRBJ2-7, the complete variable domain reads DAGVTQSPTHLIKTRGQQVTLRCSPKSGHDTVSWYQQALGQGPQFIFQYYEEEERQRGNFPDRFSGHQFPNYSSELNVNALLLGDSALYLCASSLDRGYEQYFGPGTRLTVT.

J is TRBJ1-2 and V is TRBV5-8; no firm D call. Germline CDR1 reads SGHTS; CDR2 reads YDEGEE. The CDR3 covers 14 residues. The V and J ends lost 4 bases and 2 bases respectively, with 12 bases between them. CDR3: CASSTSDGNYGYTF. DNA of the CDR3: TGTGCCAGCAGCACCTCGGACGGAAACTATGGCTACACCTTC.

The chain has TRBV14 and TRBJ2-7; no firm D call. Germline values: CDR1 SGHDN, CDR2 FVKESK. The CDR3 is 14 amino acids. V was shortened by 2 bases and J by 1 base, with 9 bases between the two germline ends. CDR3 sequence: CASSQLARSYEQYF. In DNA, the CDR3 is TGTGCCAGCAGCCAATTAGCAAGGTCCTACGAGCAGTACTTC.

This clone was seen a handful of times. The V call is TRBV28, the J call TRBJ1-2; D ambiguous. The germline V and J ends were trimmed by 5 bases and 8 bases, with 21 bases remaining between them. The CDR3 is 15 amino acids. Germline V CDR1 and CDR2: MDHEN, SYDVKM. The CDR3 DNA sequence: TGTGCCAGCAGTCCATGGACCCGGGATATGACAGGCTACACCTTC. Its protein is CASSPWTRDMTGYTF.

This clone was recorded only once. The chain couples TRBV12-3 or TRBV12-4 to TRBJ1-2; 8 bases are a match to TRBD1. V was clipped by 7 bases and J by 7 bases; unmatched bases: 8. This CDR3 comprises 13 residues. The DNA of the CDR3 is TGTGCCAGCACCGCAGGGGGCGGCGGTGGCTACACCTTC. As protein: CASTAGGGGGYTF.